This T cell receptor (beta chain) was found in a study of blood T cell repertoires in COVID-19. Sequencing used immunoSEQ multiplex PCR; TCRdb keeps in-frame clones, though not all of them. The sample has 350,000 to 400,000 clones; approximately 91% are singletons. Participants had their cohort set by participant-reported clinical history. The receptor comes from a middle-aged woman who had been exposed to COVID-19. The sequencing sample was made of PBMCs or T cells enriched from blood (not recorded which).

The CDR3 DNA follows: TGTGCCACCAGCACCGGCCGCGGGGCAAGAAGCTCCTACAATGAGCAGTTCTTC. Translation: CATSTGRGARSSYNEQFF. The chain couples TRBV15 to TRBJ2-1; TRBD2 is a possible D gene (6 bases). The CDR3 extends over 18 amino acids. V dropped 4 bases and J dropped 0 bases, with 19 bases sitting between them. Germline values: CDR1 LNHNV, CDR2 YYDKDF (reference sequence).